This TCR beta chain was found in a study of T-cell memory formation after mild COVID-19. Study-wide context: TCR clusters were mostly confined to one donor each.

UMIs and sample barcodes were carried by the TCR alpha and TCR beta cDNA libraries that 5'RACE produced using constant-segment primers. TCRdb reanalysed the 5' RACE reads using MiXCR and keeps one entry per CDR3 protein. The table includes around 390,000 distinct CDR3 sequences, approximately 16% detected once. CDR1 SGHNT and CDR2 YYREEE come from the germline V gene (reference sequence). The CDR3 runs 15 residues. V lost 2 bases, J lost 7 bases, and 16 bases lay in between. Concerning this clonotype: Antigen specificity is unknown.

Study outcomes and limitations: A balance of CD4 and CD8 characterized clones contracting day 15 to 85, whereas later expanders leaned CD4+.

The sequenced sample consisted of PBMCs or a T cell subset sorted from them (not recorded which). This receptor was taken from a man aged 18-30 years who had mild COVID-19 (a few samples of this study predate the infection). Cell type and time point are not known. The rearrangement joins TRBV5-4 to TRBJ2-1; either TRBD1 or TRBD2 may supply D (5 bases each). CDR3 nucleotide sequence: TGTGCCAGCAGCTTCGGCAGGGAGCCAGGGAATGAGCAGTTCTTC. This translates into CASSFGREPGNEQFF.